This is a list of T cell receptor beta chains from one sample in a study of graft-versus-host responses after intestinal transplantation. These TCRs are of unknown antigen specificity. The repertoire was sequenced with immunoSEQ multiplex PCR; TCRdb's copy has only in-frame clones and lacks some. The sample contains about 50,000 clones, around 90% of which appear only once. The sequencing here drew on unstimulated CD4+ T cells sorted from spleen or lymph node cells, taken before transplant. All receptors derive from a human donor who was the organ donor for an intestinal transplant. Both conserved end residues are part of each CDR3. A D gene is named only where the DNA matches it firmly. Size values are once, few and many counts, or a class for expanded clones, and some rows have none.

d_gene,v_gene,j_gene,abundance,CDR3aa,CDR3nt
.,TRBV28,TRBJ2-7,.,CASSFSGLTYEQYF,TGTGCCAGCAGTTTCTCCGGACTCACCTACGAGCAGTACTTC
.,TRBV29-1,TRBJ2-3,.,CSVEPSEVYTQYF,TGCAGCGTTGAACCTAGCGAGGTATATACGCAGTATTTT
TRBD1,TRBV19,TRBJ2-2,.,CASSISRGRGSGELFF,TGTGCCAGTAGTATCTCCAGGGGGCGCGGTAGCGGGGAGCTGTTTTTT
.,TRBV7-1,TRBJ2-7,.,CASSFGRDYEQYF,TGTGCCAGCAGCTTCGGCAGGGACTACGAGCAGTACTTC
.,TRBV5-4,TRBJ2-5,.,CASSFPGGGRETQYF,TGTGCCAGCAGCTTTCCCGGTGGGGGGCGAGAGACCCAGTACTTC
TRBD2,TRBV30,TRBJ2-5,.,CAWSSTSGQETQYF,TGTGCCTGGAGTTCGACTAGCGGGCAAGAGACCCAGTACTTC
.,TRBV4-2,TRBJ1-3,.,CASSQDGGATGNTIYF,TGTGCCAGCAGCCAAGATGGGGGCGCAACTGGAAACACCATATATTTT
TRBD1,TRBV30,TRBJ2-7,.,CAWSMGQGYEQYF,TGTGCCTGGAGTATGGGACAGGGTTACGAGCAGTACTTC
.,TRBV2,TRBJ2-2,.,CASSVGRNTGELFF,TGTGCCAGCAGTGTGGGACGCAACACCGGGGAGCTGTTTTTT
TRBD2,TRBV4-2,TRBJ2-3,.,CASSLNGLAGASTDTQYF,TGTGCCAGCAGCTTAAATGGACTAGCGGGAGCAAGCACAGATACGCAGTATTTT
.,TRBV6-1,TRBJ2-7,.,CASSPSYEQYF,TGTGCCAGCAGTCCATCCTACGAGCAGTACTTC
.,TRBV28,TRBJ2-3,once,CASSTDRPSTDTQYF,TGTGCCAGCAGCACCGACAGACCTAGCACAGATACGCAGTATTTT
.,TRBV29-1,TRBJ2-1,once,CSVGRAMASSEQFF,TGCAGCGTTGGTCGGGCCATGGCGAGTAGTGAGCAGTTCTTC
.,TRBV28,TRBJ2-5,.,CASSQGQETQYF,TGTGCCAGCAGTCAGGGTCAAGAGACCCAGTACTTC
TRBD1,TRBV28,TRBJ1-1,.,CASSSTGAGNTEAFF,TGTGCCAGCAGTTCGACAGGGGCGGGAAACACTGAAGCTTTCTTT
TRBD2,TRBV4-2,TRBJ2-1,.,CASSQDLPLAGGWNEQFF,TGTGCCAGCAGCCAAGATCTCCCCCTAGCGGGAGGGTGGAATGAGCAGTTCTTC
TRBD1,TRBV5-4,TRBJ2-7,.,CASSSGTGTYEQYF,TGTGCCAGCAGCTCAGGGACAGGAACCTACGAGCAGTACTTC
.,TRBV6-6,TRBJ1-5,.,CASSYRGSNQPQHF,TGTGCCAGCAGTTACAGGGGGAGCAATCAGCCCCAGCATTTT
TRBD1,TRBV30,TRBJ1-1,.,CAWSVQGDTEAFF,TGTGCCTGGAGTGTACAGGGGGACACTGAAGCTTTCTTT
TRBD2,TRBV9,TRBJ2-7,.,CASSVDYAVAGAEQYF,TGTGCCAGCAGCGTAGATTACGCGGTAGCGGGAGCCGAGCAGTACTTC
.,TRBV6-9,TRBJ1-2,.,CASSYPQGGYTF,TGTGCCAGCAGTTACCCCCAGGGGGGCTACACCTTC
.,TRBV28,TRBJ1-5,.,CASSFREYYSNQPQHF,TGTGCCAGCAGTTTCAGGGAGTATTATAGCAATCAGCCCCAGCATTTT
TRBD2,TRBV5-4,TRBJ2-1,.,CASSLRLLGLAGDLNEQFF,TGTGCCAGCAGCTTGCGTCTCTTGGGACTAGCGGGAGATCTGAATGAGCAGTTCTTC
TRBD2,TRBV7-2,TRBJ2-3,.,CASSSRLAGSTDTQYF,TGTGCCAGCAGCTCCCGACTAGCGGGAAGCACAGATACGCAGTATTTT
.,TRBV7-2,TRBJ2-7,.,CASSLAGTSRGEQYF,TGTGCCAGCAGCTTAGCCGGGACCTCACGGGGCGAGCAGTACTTC
TRBD1,TRBV10-3,TRBJ2-7,.,CAISHPQGAGSYEQYF,TGTGCCATCAGCCACCCACAGGGGGCGGGCTCCTACGAGCAGTACTTC
.,TRBV30,TRBJ1-5,.,CAWSDRVIAQPQHF,TGTGCCTGGAGTGACAGGGTTATTGCCCAGCCCCAGCATTTT
.,TRBV18,TRBJ1-2,once,CASSPGSLYGYTF,TGTGCCAGCTCACCAGGGAGCCTTTATGGCTACACCTTC
TRBD1,TRBV29-1,TRBJ2-5,.,CSVSGTGEETQYF,TGCAGCGTTTCCGGGACAGGGGAAGAGACCCAGTACTTC
.,TRBV14,TRBJ1-2,.,CASSQDPTGYGYTF,TGTGCCAGCAGCCAAGATCCGACGGGGTATGGCTACACCTTC
.,TRBV28,TRBJ2-1,.,CASTSGGISANEQFF,TGTGCCAGCACCTCAGGGGGGATTTCGGCCAATGAGCAGTTCTTC
.,TRBV28,TRBJ1-2,.,CASSYVNRGNYGYTF,TGTGCCAGCAGTTACGTCAACCGGGGCAACTATGGCTACACCTTC
.,TRBV14,TRBJ1-6,.,CASSQDWVQGSPLHF,TGTGCCAGCAGCCAAGACTGGGTACAGGGTTCACCCCTCCACTTT
.,TRBV7-9,TRBJ2-3,.,CASGVAGTDTQYF,TGTGCCAGCGGTGTAGCGGGCACAGATACGCAGTATTTT
TRBD1,TRBV5-1,TRBJ2-7,.,CASSSRTGSPYEQYF,TGCGCCAGCAGCTCCCGGACAGGGAGCCCCTACGAGCAGTACTTC
.,TRBV7-2,TRBJ1-1,.,CASSSTPGKNTEAFF,TGTGCCAGCAGCAGCACCCCAGGGAAGAACACTGAAGCTTTCTTT
.,TRBV28,TRBJ1-1,.,CASRPRVSSEAFF,TGTGCCAGCAGGCCCAGGGTTTCCTCCGAAGCTTTCTTT